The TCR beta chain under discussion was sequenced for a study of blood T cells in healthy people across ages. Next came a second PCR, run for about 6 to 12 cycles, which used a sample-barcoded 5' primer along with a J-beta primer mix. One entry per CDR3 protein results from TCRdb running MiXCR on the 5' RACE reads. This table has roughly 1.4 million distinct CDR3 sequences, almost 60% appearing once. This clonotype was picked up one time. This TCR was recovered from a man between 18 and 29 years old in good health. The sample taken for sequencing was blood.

The CDR3 loop reads CASSSLRTSGGYTGELFF. CDR3 sequence (DNA): TGTGCCAGCAGTTCCCTGAGGACTAGCGGGGGGTACACCGGGGAGCTGTTTTTT. The rearrangement joins TRBV28 to TRBJ2-2, with TRBD2 matching over 14 bases. CDR3 length: 18 amino acids. Germline CDR1 reads MDHEN; CDR2 reads SYDVKM. After removal of 4 bases from V and 3 bases from J, the junction contained 7 bases not matched to a gene.